This TCR beta chain was found in a study of shared clonotypes between healthy human individuals. Background on the study: Those who served as donors were a couple of women and three men between the ages of 18 and 49. CD8 memory received one plate per donor, CD8 naive two, CD4 memory three and CD4 naive three.

Each replicate PCR on the sorted subsets used roughly 210 ng DNA (around 30,000 T cell genomes). Only in-frame clones appear in the TCRdb table, and some are missing; sequencing was by immunoSEQ multiplex PCR. The sample contains about 1 million clones, around 82% of which appear only once. This clone was detected only a few times. This TCR was sampled from a man younger than 35 in good health. Some clones in this sample may be carry-over from other donors' samples. Sequencing input: memory CD4+ T cells from PBMCs. Specified subset: CD45RA-negative fraction.

The CDR3 protein is CASSEGGWNMNTEAFF. DNA of the CDR3: TGCGCCAGCAGCGAAGGGGGCTGGAACATGAACACTGAAGCTTTCTTT. The chain carries TRBV4-1 and TRBJ1-1, with 7 bases matching TRBD1. Trimming took 5 bases from V and 0 from J; bases not matched to a gene: 9. The CDR3 runs 16 residues. Germline V CDR1 and CDR2: MGHRA, YSYEKL.